This TCR beta chain was retrieved from a study of monozygotic twins with cystic fibrosis (dated by TCRdb to the early 2020s). Some background on the complete study: Barcoded libraries were prepared from approximately 3 micrograms of fragmented DNA with roughly 16 PCR cycles. TCR beta repertoires were compared within and between 16 monozygotic twin pairs with cystic fibrosis so that genetic influence on V and J gene usage could be assessed. The cohort included ten female and six male twin pairs, mostly children and adolescents, aged roughly 2.0 to 40 years with a median of about 8.8 years. Twins were ranked among over a thousand cohort participants for weight-for-height and FEVPerc (FEV1 disease centile) on the day of blood sampling. Data for three of the twin pairs had already been reported earlier in a different context. Study-level results and caveats: Nucleotide-identical clonotype sharing was significantly higher within monozygotic CF twin pairs than between unrelated CF individuals (P = 0.000026, Mann-Whitney). No association turned up between shared CDR3 numbers and age, concordance or disease severity, and the cohort was small. Simpson clonality was generally low (median roughly 0.0088), which suggests a naive-dominated repertoire, and clonality was higher in the most severely affected patients. The greatest similarity to the co-twin was observed for V gene usage in 13 of 16 pairs and for J usage in 8 of 16 pairs, which suggested genetic constraints.

A distance of 13 bases separates the germline ends of V and J, which lose 7 bases and 6 bases respectively. The germline V gene (reference sequence) provides CDR1 LNHDA and CDR2 SQIVND. The CDR3 holds 13 amino acids from the cysteine to the phenylalanine. Only CDR3 DNA is held: 39 bases, read in frame from base 1. About this clone itself: Its recognized antigen is unknown. Nothing much larger sits one base from this clone, and base qualities are not available.

The twin pairs came from the European Cystic Fibrosis Twin and Sibling Study Cohort, a cohort that recruited patients from 150 to 200 CF clinics across 14 European countries. Both zygosity and CFTR genotype were checked in-house, and zygosity was tested with multiplex PCR across nine short tandem repeat loci. Peripheral blood was taken from each twin, and clinical parameters were recorded on the day of blood sampling. Phenol/chloroform extraction was used to isolate genomic DNA from peripheral blood cells, and the DNA was then kept in TE buffer at 4 degrees C. Following the manufacturer's instructions, the researchers used the immunoSEQ immune profiling system to amplify TCR beta CDR3 regions via multiplex PCR. An Illumina NextSeq system was used to carry out the sequencing. Per the original workflow: The immunoSEQ Analyzer platform handled processing of the sequence data, and clonality was calculated by taking the square root of Simpson's index of productive rearrangements. V and J usage similarity was measured by Jensen-Shannon distance, and CDR3 generation probabilities were computed with OLGA. Shared CDR3 sequences were searched in the immuneACCESS database (August 2020) and in VDJdb (December 2020). TCRdb holds this immuneACCESS table with in-frame rearrangements only. Some clones are missing; in checked studies, unresolved V genes explain under half, and the rest has no known cause. That table furnishes V, J and clone size, whereas the DNA furnished D and trimming. The sample has 5,000 or so clones on record, approximately 96% of them singletons. The ten top clones hold 2.5% to 3.5% of the sample.

The sequence was collected from a boy between 2 and 10 years old with cystic fibrosis. The rearranged chain carries TRBV19 and TRBJ1-5; TRBD1 could be the D gene, as 6 bases match. The specimen was blood. The DNA reads TGTGCCAGTACCACAGGGTTAGGTCAGCCCCAGCATTTT. It translates as CASTTGLGQPQHF.